This T cell receptor (beta chain) was retrieved from a study of T cells in localized non-small cell lung cancer (dated by TCRdb to 2020 to 2022). Background for the entire study: Comparing tumors with uninvolved tumor-adjacent lungs, the study looked at the T cell repertoires of about 240 patients with early-stage NSCLC. The cohort was made up of 236 treatment-naive NSCLC patients whose localized lung tumors had been resected. Of the NSCLC patients, 129 were male and some 97 were female, and the mean age was about 69 years. Broader findings and caveats from the paper: Higher blood T cell density associated with longer overall survival, while higher adjacent-lung clonality associated with shorter survival. Of the top 100 tumor clones, a median of about 53 were detected in paired uninvolved adjacent lung; 28 were also among that lung's top 100. Because the study design was exploratory, TCR variables were selected using unadjusted p-values without false-discovery rate correction. Because multi-region tumor sequencing was not performed, intratumor heterogeneity could not be ruled out. The highest T cell clonality was observed in uninvolved tumor-adjacent lung, where clonality exceeded that of tumor, suggesting that antigenic responses were more focused in uninvolved tumor-adjacent lung.

At diagnosis, peripheral blood, uninvolved tumor-adjacent lung and tumor were collected and stored as a combination of fresh-frozen and FFPE material. For TCR repertoire profiling, the blood samples were analyzed as peripheral blood mononuclear cells. Only a few counts were recorded for this clone. No cognate antigen has been identified for it. Per-base quality was not reported, and no clone a single base away is much larger than it. TCR beta CDR3 regions were sequenced from DNA using the immunoSEQ Assay. In the source study's methods: To compute T cell density, TCR beta template counts were normalized to usable DNA, which was estimated by amplifying housekeeping genes. The preseqR package was used to estimate richness by extrapolating to 400,000 templates for PBMC samples and to 120,000 templates for tissue samples. Clonality was defined by subtracting Pielou's evenness from one. To identify tissue-enriched TCRs, differential abundance testing was run on productive amino-acid clonotypes with a minimum total count of 5 and an alpha of 0.1. The Jaccard Index and the Morisita Overlap Index were used to measure repertoire overlap between compartments. GLIPH clustered TCR beta CDR3s with public tetramer-defined viral CDR3s; viral motifs required at least three viral sequences plus V-gene enrichment. In its TCRdb copy, this immuneACCESS table keeps in-frame sequences only and misses some clones. Where compared with another copy, unresolved V genes explain less than half of these, and the others have no known cause. V, J and clone size derive from that table, while D and trimming were established from the DNA sequence. This sample lists about 24,000 clones; roughly 92% were detected once. The ten largest account for roughly 2.8% of the sample.

This clonotype was obtained from a woman between 40 and 69 years old with stage I lung adenocarcinoma. Specimen: peripheral blood, collected before any cancer treatment.

The DNA sequence is given as TGTGCCATCGGCGCCCTAGCGGGAGTTGGCAATGAGCAGTTCTTC. Translated, it gives CAIGALAGVGNEQFF. The rearranged chain carries TRBV10-3 and TRBJ2-1; 10 central nucleotides agree with TRBD2. CDR1 is given as ENHRY and CDR2 as SYGVKD, both from the germline V gene. Trimming removed 8 bases from V and 6 bases from J; the gene matches leave 10 bases unexplained. There are 15 amino acids in the CDR3, from cysteine to phenylalanine inclusive. Just CDR3 DNA is preserved here, 45 bases in frame from base 1.